This TCR beta chain is drawn from a study of shared clonotypes between healthy human individuals. General observations from the study: Naive subsets, compared against memory subsets, generally had larger estimated richness values. Clonotypes not shared had lower generation probabilities than those common to all four donors.

Some clones are missing from TCRdb's copy, which holds only in-frame ones; the method was immunoSEQ multiplex PCR. In the table there are hundreds of thousands of clones, about 96% of which are singletons. In the naive CD8 group, cells lacked CD45RO and were positively selected for CCR7, so terminally differentiated effector memory CD45RA+ cells were left out. Worth noting for this clone: Its antigen is not identified.

Germline V gene lookup returns CDR1 SEHNR and CDR2 FQNEAQ (reference sequence). V trimming: 4 bases; J trimming: 4 bases; junction bases outside the gene matches: 4. CDR3 size: 15 residues. The TCR was taken from a woman aged 25 to 39 in good health. V and J are TRBV7-9 and TRBJ2-2; 9 bases are a match to TRBD1. The specimen was naive CD8+ T cells sorted from blood. This chain's CDR3 is CASSSGQGGTGELFF. In DNA, the CDR3 is TGTGCCAGCAGCTCGGGACAGGGAGGCACCGGGGAGCTGTTTTTT.